One and the same sample provided the 23 T cell receptor beta chains below, sequenced in a study of T-cell reconstitution after alpha-beta-depleted transplantation in children. Preparation of the TCRbeta library was carried out with unique molecular identifiers. Via MiXCR, TCRdb re-called the PCR reads, giving one row per CDR3 protein. The sample includes hundreds of thousands of distinct CDR3 sequences, approximately 10% of them seen just once. The sequenced sample was peripheral blood, obtained 180 days after TCRalphabeta/CD19-depleted stem cell transplant. The receptors stem from a male patient between 2 and 10 years old who had a stem cell transplant for chronic granulomatous disease, so the T cells may come from the graft donor.

In the case of this clonotype: A much bigger clone sits one base away, suggesting this may be a read error. The chain combines TRBV6-2 or TRBV6-3 with TRBJ2-2, with D possibly matching TRBD1 (6 bases). CDR3 length equals 13 residues. CDR1 MNHEY and CDR2 SVGEGT come from the germline V gene. CDR3 DNA sequence: TGTGCCAGCACGAGGACAGCCACCGGGGAGCCGTTTTTT. Translation: CASTRTATGEPFF.

This clonotype has ten or more counts. This sequence joins TRBV5-1 and TRBJ2-3; TRBD1 aligns across 8 bases. This CDR3 is 15 amino acids long. Trimming removed 6 bases from V and 1 base from J; junction bases left unmatched: 7. CDR1 and CDR2 from the germline V gene are SGHRS and YFSETQ. The chain's CDR3 is CASNALTGGTDTQYF. The CDR3 DNA sequence: TGCGCCAGCAACGCTTTGACAGGGGGCACAGATACGCAGTATTTT.

This clonotype was counted ten times or more. This chain links TRBV5-6 with TRBJ2-7; D is unclear. Trimming stripped 0 bases from V and 4 bases from J, with 20 bases between. CDR1 SGHDT and CDR2 YYEEEE come from the germline V gene. The CDR3 totals 17 residues. DNA for the CDR3: TGTGCCAGCAGCTTGGCCGCTGGACCCTGGAGTTTTTACGAGCAGTACTTC. Translation gives CASSLAAGPWSFYEQYF.

In its sample, this clonotype was seen a few times. V gene TRBV6-6 combines with J gene TRBJ2-7; D ambiguous. Trimming cost V 7 bases and J 2 bases, with 9 bases left between them. Germline lookup yields CDR1 MNHNY and CDR2 SVGAGI (reference sequence). The length of the CDR3 is 12 residues. The CDR3: CASIYATYEQYF. The CDR3, as DNA: TGTGCCAGCATCTATGCTACCTACGAGCAGTACTTC.

This clonotype was counted ten times or more. The chain carries TRBV20-1 and TRBJ2-7; D is uncertain. The germline gives CDR1 DFQATT, CDR2 SNEGSKA (reference sequence). The V end was cut by 4 bases, the J end by 2 bases, with 9 bases between. The CDR3 is 12 amino acids. The CDR3 DNA reads TGCAGTGCTACGGACGTAGCCTACGAGCAGTACTTC. Its translation is CSATDVAYEQYF.

This clonotype was recorded at least ten times. V and J are TRBV12-3 or TRBV12-4 and TRBJ2-7; 10 positions agree with TRBD2. This CDR3 is built from 12 residues. Here the CDR3 DNA reads TGTGCGACGGGACTAGCGCCTTACGAGCAGTACTTC. Encoded protein: CATGLAPYEQYF.

This clonotype was recorded many times. The rearrangement links TRBV12-3 or TRBV12-4 to TRBJ2-5, with D tentatively TRBD2 (6 bases). Between the trimmed V and J ends, which lost 5 bases and 2 bases, there was a span of 18 bases. This CDR3 comprises 16 residues. CDR3 in amino acids: CASSRPGLRNQETQYF. DNA of the CDR3: TGTGCCAGCAGTCGACCGGGACTGAGAAATCAAGAGACCCAGTACTTC.

A note on this clonotype: This could be a read error, since a much larger clone is one nucleotide away. This chain uses TRBV2 with TRBJ2-1; D is perhaps TRBD1 (5 bases). The CDR3 runs 14 residues. Trimming removed 8 bases from V and 3 bases from J, with 14 bases in between. The germline V gene has CDR1 SNHLY and CDR2 FYNNEI. CDR3 protein: CASCGDSVYNEQFF. Here the CDR3 DNA reads TGTGCCAGCTGTGGTGACAGCGTCTACAATGAGCAGTTCTTC.

This chain connects TRBV12-3 or TRBV12-4 to TRBJ2-7; D possibly matches TRBD1 or TRBD2 (5 bases each). This CDR3 is built from 14 residues. The V end was cut by 3 bases, the J end by 4 bases, with 13 bases between. The CDR3 DNA reads as TGTGCCAGCAGTTTTCGGGGCCTAGGATACGAGCAGTACTTC. It is translated as CASSFRGLGYEQYF.

At least ten counts were recorded for this clonotype. The rearrangement joins TRBV29-1 to TRBJ1-3; 9 nucleotides align to TRBD1. Germline trimming cut 6 bases from V and 0 bases from J; bases unmatched to any gene: 6. The CDR3 totals 15 residues. The germline V gene encodes CDR1 SQVTM and CDR2 ANQGSEA. This CDR3 reads CSVKLGQGSGNTIYF. The CDR3 DNA follows: TGCAGCGTCAAACTGGGACAGGGCTCTGGAAACACCATATATTTT.

V is TRBV6-6 and J is TRBJ2-5; unclear D gene. Looked up from germline, CDR1 is MNHNY and CDR2 is SVGAGI (reference sequence). Trimming took off 7 bases at V and 4 bases at J, with 13 bases between the two ends. The CDR3 spans 13 residues. In DNA, the CDR3 is TGTGCCAGCAACCAGATAAGGACAGAGACCCAGTACTTC. Its protein product is CASNQIRTETQYF.

This clonotype was observed at least ten times. The gene calls are TRBV25-1 and TRBJ2-1; TRBD2 aligns across 16 bases. The CDR3 is 18 residues long. V shed 2 bases and J 7 bases; nucleotides not matched to a gene: 8. Germline V gene lookup returns CDR1 MGHDK and CDR2 SYGVNS. This chain's CDR3 is CASSEGGGLAGGGNEQFF. The CDR3 DNA sequence: TGTGCCAGCAGTGAAGGGGGGGGACTAGCGGGAGGGGGGAATGAGCAGTTCTTC. Together with reference TRBV25-1 and TRBJ2-1, the CDR3 gives the full variable domain: EADIYQTPRYLVIGTGKKITLECSQTMGHDKMYWYQQDPGMELHLIHYSYGVNSTEKGDLSSESTVSRIRTEHFPLTLESARPSHTSQYLCASSEGGGLAGGGNEQFFGPGTRLTVL.

This clonotype has a handful of counts. The J gene is TRBJ1-6, the V gene TRBV4-3, with D unresolved. This CDR3 region has 19 residues. V lost 3 bases and J 4 bases, leaving 22 bases between the germline ends. Germline V lookup: CDR1 LGHNA, CDR2 YSLEER. The CDR3 loop is CASSHSDSESLQYNSPLHF. CDR3 nucleotides: TGCGCCAGCAGCCACTCGGACTCCGAGTCCCTCCAATATAATTCACCCCTCCACTTT.

This clonotype was observed at least ten times. J is TRBJ2-5 and V is TRBV3-1; 8 nucleotides align to TRBD1. After removal of 6 bases from V and 5 bases from J, the junction contained 11 bases not matched to a gene. CDR1 is LGHDT, CDR2 YNNKEL, per germline (reference sequence). The CDR3 is 15 amino acids. The CDR3 coding sequence is TGTGCCAGCAGTCGACAGGGGCTCCAAGGGGAGACCCAGTACTTC. Protein: CASSRQGLQGETQYF.

This sequence joins TRBV19 and TRBJ2-5; TRBD1 matches 7 bases. This CDR3 has 13 residues. CDR1 LNHDA and CDR2 SQIVND come from the germline V gene (reference sequence). The V and J ends lost 3 bases and 5 bases, in that order; junction bases with no gene match: 3. The DNA of the CDR3 is TGTGCCAGTAGTATCGAGGGGGCGGAGACCCAGTACTTC. As protein: CASSIEGAETQYF.

This clonotype has ten or more counts. This chain links TRBV28 with TRBJ2-7; D gene ambiguous. Germline-derived CDR1 and CDR2 are MDHEN and SYDVKM. This CDR3 contains 15 residues. The germline V and J ends were trimmed by 3 bases and 3 bases, with 15 bases remaining between them. The CDR3 region has the DNA TGTGCCAGCAGTTTTAGGTTCCCATCCTACTACGAGCAGTACTTC. This codes for CASSFRFPSYYEQYF.

This clonotype has a count of ten or more. The chain couples TRBV20-1 to TRBJ2-5; the D is unclear. CDR1 and CDR2 from the germline V gene are DFQATT and SNEGSKA (reference sequence). V was shortened by 3 bases and J by 5 bases, with 13 bases between the two germline ends. This CDR3 comprises 13 residues. CDR3 DNA: TGCAGTGCTAGCGGAACGTTAAGGGAGACCCAGTACTTC. This codes for CSASGTLRETQYF.

This clonotype was seen more than once but under ten times. The chain employs TRBV15 and TRBJ2-2; D remains unclear. The germline V and J ends were trimmed by 4 bases and 4 bases, with 7 bases remaining between them. Germline V gives CDR1 LNHNV, CDR2 YYDKDF (reference sequence). This CDR3 spans 13 amino acids. As DNA, the CDR3 is TGTGCCACCAGCATCCGGACCACCGGGGAGCTGTTTTTT. Amino acid sequence: CATSIRTTGELFF. Filled out from reference TRBV15 and TRBJ2-2, the complete variable domain reads DAMVIQNPRYQVTQFGKPVTLSCSQTLNHNVMYWYQQKSSQAPKLLFHYYDKDFNNEADTPDNFQSRRPNTSFCFLDIRSPGLGDTAMYLCATSIRTTGELFFGEGSRLTVL.

This clonotype has only a few counts. The chain has TRBV6-5 and TRBJ2-1; D is ambiguous. Germline assignment: CDR1 MNHEY and CDR2 SVGAGI. This CDR3 has 16 residues. The germline V and J ends were trimmed by 0 bases and 5 bases, with 14 bases remaining between them. CDR3 sequence reads: CASSYSELNSHNEQFF. CDR3 nucleotides: TGTGCCAGCAGTTACTCGGAGTTAAATTCACACAATGAGCAGTTCTTC.

The sample holds many counts of this clonotype. The DNA for the CDR3 is TGTGCCAGCAGCTTAGCGCAGGGGATGAACACTGAAGCTTTCTTT. This gives the protein CASSLAQGMNTEAFF. V usage is TRBV7-9 and J usage is TRBJ1-1, with D possibly TRBD1 on 6 matching bases. CDR1 and CDR2 (germline): SEHNR, FQNEAQ (reference sequence). Trimming pared 0 bases from V and 0 bases from J, leaving 8 bases between. CDR3 size: 15 residues.

This clonotype was counted at least ten times. The V and J genes are TRBV11-2 and TRBJ2-1, with TRBD1 matching over 9 bases. The V gene end was trimmed by 2 bases and the J gene end by 7 bases; junction bases not matched to a gene: 21. The CDR3 consists of 20 residues. Germline V CDR1 and CDR2: SGHAT, FQNNGV. The CDR3 reads CASSLYRDRVFGGSGNEQFF. As DNA, the CDR3 is TGTGCCAGCAGCTTATATCGGGACAGGGTCTTTGGCGGGAGTGGAAATGAGCAGTTCTTC.

Ten or more counts support this clonotype. This sequence joins TRBV7-9 and TRBJ2-5; D is perhaps TRBD2 (6 bases). CDR1 SEHNR and CDR2 FQNEAQ come from the germline V gene (reference sequence). There are 18 residues in the CDR3. Deletions cut 3 bases from V and 5 bases from J, with 25 bases between. CDR3 sequence: CASSFVRAGRRERETQYF. CDR3 DNA sequence: TGTGCCAGCAGCTTCGTCAGGGCAGGCAGACGGGAGCGGGAGACCCAGTACTTC.

In this sample, this clonotype turned up a few times. The chain joins TRBV24-1 to TRBJ2-3; 7 positions match TRBD1. Germline V lookup: CDR1 KGHDR, CDR2 SFDVKD. V lost 0 bases and J lost 2; bases outside the gene matches: 4. This CDR3 is 16 amino acids long. The CDR3 protein is CATSDLGQGVTDTQYF. As DNA, the CDR3 is TGTGCCACCAGTGATTTGGGCCAGGGGGTCACAGATACGCAGTATTTT.